This is a list of T cell receptor beta chains from one sample in a study of T-cell reconstitution after alpha-beta-depleted transplantation in children. TCRdb passed the PCR reads through MiXCR, listing each CDR3 protein once. The table records roughly 570,000 distinct CDR3 sequences, 20% to 30% of them present only once. Sequenced here: PBMCs, sampled before TCRalphabeta/CD19-depleted stem cell transplant. These TCRs come from a boy less than two years old with Wiskott-Aldrich syndrome, due to receive a stem cell transplant. Both conserved end residues are part of each CDR3. D genes are given only for firm matches. Not all rows give a size; the values are once, few, many and, for expanded clones, a class.

J gene: TRBJ2-7
clone size: few
V gene: TRBV29-1
D gene: TRBD1
CDR3 protein: CSVVDRAAYEQYF
CDR3 DNA: TGCAGCGTAGTTGACAGGGCCGCCTACGAGCAGTACTTC

J gene: TRBJ1-1
clone size: few
V gene: TRBV5-1
D gene: TRBD1
CDR3 protein: CASSSLNPDRATEAFF
CDR3 DNA: TGCGCCAGCAGCTCGCTCAACCCGGACAGGGCCACTGAAGCTTTCTTT

J gene: TRBJ1-2
clone size: .
V gene: TRBV15
D gene: .
CDR3 protein: CATSIQGQNGYTF
CDR3 DNA: TGTGCCACCAGTATTCAGGGTCAAAATGGCTACACCTTC

J gene: TRBJ2-3
clone size: .
V gene: TRBV10-2
D gene: TRBD2
CDR3 protein: CASEREPDTQYF
CDR3 DNA: TGCGCCAGCGAGCGGGAGCCAGATACGCAGTATTTT

J gene: TRBJ1-2
clone size: few
V gene: TRBV29-1
D gene: .
CDR3 protein: CSVATVSYGYTF
CDR3 DNA: TGCAGCGTCGCTACAGTGTCCTATGGCTACACCTTC

J gene: TRBJ1-5
clone size: .
V gene: TRBV20-1
D gene: .
CDR3 protein: CSARGSSQGDQPQHF
CDR3 DNA: TGCAGTGCTAGAGGGTCTTCGCAGGGTGATCAGCCCCAGCATTTT

J gene: TRBJ2-2
clone size: few
V gene: TRBV7-2
D gene: TRBD2
CDR3 protein: CASSPTSGRVGTGELFF
CDR3 DNA: TGTGCCAGCAGCCCGACTAGCGGGAGAGTGGGCACCGGGGAGCTGTTTTTT

J gene: TRBJ2-7
clone size: once
V gene: TRBV6-1
D gene: .
CDR3 protein: CASRPRAYSYEQYF
CDR3 DNA: TGTGCCAGCAGGCCCAGGGCCTACTCCTACGAGCAGTACTTC

J gene: TRBJ1-2
clone size: .
V gene: TRBV5-1
D gene: .
CDR3 protein: CASSLGQVLTYGYTF
CDR3 DNA: TGCGCCAGCAGCTTGGGACAGGTTCTCACCTATGGCTACACCTTC

J gene: TRBJ2-1
clone size: few
V gene: TRBV13
D gene: TRBD1
CDR3 protein: CASSSGQGRSYNEQFF
CDR3 DNA: TGTGCCAGCAGCTCAGGACAGGGCCGAAGCTACAATGAGCAGTTCTTC

J gene: TRBJ2-3
clone size: .
V gene: TRBV4-2
D gene: .
CDR3 protein: CASSQGSMPGTDTQYF
CDR3 DNA: TGTGCCAGCAGCCAAGGGTCTATGCCTGGGACAGATACGCAGTATTTT

J gene: TRBJ1-5
clone size: few
V gene: TRBV6-1
D gene: TRBD1
CDR3 protein: CASRRQGVSNQPQHF
CDR3 DNA: TGTGCCAGCAGGAGACAGGGGGTAAGCAATCAGCCCCAGCATTTT

J gene: TRBJ1-5
clone size: .
V gene: TRBV27
D gene: .
CDR3 protein: CASSFHRDSNQPQHF
CDR3 DNA: TGTGCCAGCAGTTTCCACAGGGATAGCAATCAGCCCCAGCATTTT

J gene: TRBJ2-1
clone size: few
V gene: TRBV5-1
D gene: .
CDR3 protein: CASSLNLPYNEQFF
CDR3 DNA: TGCGCCAGCAGCTTAAACTTGCCGTACAATGAGCAGTTCTTC

J gene: TRBJ1-3
clone size: few
V gene: TRBV7-2
D gene: .
CDR3 protein: CASSSGTDRSGNTIYF
CDR3 DNA: TGTGCCAGCAGCTCTGGGACTGATCGCTCTGGAAACACCATATATTTT

J gene: TRBJ2-3
clone size: .
V gene: TRBV29-1
D gene: .
CDR3 protein: CSTRASTDTQYF
CDR3 DNA: TGCAGCACCAGGGCTAGCACAGATACGCAGTATTTT

J gene: TRBJ2-7
clone size: few
V gene: TRBV5-1
D gene: .
CDR3 protein: CASSLLPLGSYEQYF
CDR3 DNA: TGCGCCAGCAGTCTCCTTCCTTTGGGAAGTTACGAGCAGTACTTC

J gene: TRBJ2-6
clone size: few
V gene: TRBV12-3/TRBV12-4
D gene: TRBD1
CDR3 protein: CASSSGQPGANVLTF
CDR3 DNA: TGTGCCAGCAGTTCGGGACAGCCTGGGGCCAACGTCCTGACTTTC

J gene: TRBJ1-1
clone size: .
V gene: TRBV28
D gene: .
CDR3 protein: CASSYLGARTEAFF
CDR3 DNA: TGTGCCAGCAGCTATCTAGGTGCAAGGACTGAAGCTTTCTTT

J gene: TRBJ2-7
clone size: .
V gene: TRBV7-2
D gene: TRBD2
CDR3 protein: CASSGGASGSYEQYF
CDR3 DNA: TGTGCCAGCAGCGGCGGGGCTAGCGGATCCTACGAGCAGTACTTC

J gene: TRBJ2-5
clone size: few
V gene: TRBV9
D gene: TRBD1
CDR3 protein: CASSAHTGGVETQYF
CDR3 DNA: TGTGCCAGCAGCGCACATACAGGGGGCGTAGAGACCCAGTACTTC

J gene: TRBJ2-3
clone size: .
V gene: TRBV7-2
D gene: .
CDR3 protein: CASSPQRAHRFTDTQYF
CDR3 DNA: TGTGCCAGCAGCCCTCAGAGGGCCCACCGATTCACAGATACGCAGTATTTT

J gene: TRBJ1-1
clone size: few
V gene: TRBV5-1
D gene: .
CDR3 protein: CASGNGIEAFF
CDR3 DNA: TGCGCCAGCGGGAACGGGATCGAAGCTTTCTTT

J gene: TRBJ2-7
clone size: few
V gene: TRBV20-1
D gene: .
CDR3 protein: CSARDLPSYEQYF
CDR3 DNA: TGCAGTGCTAGAGATTTACCATCCTACGAGCAGTACTTC

J gene: TRBJ2-7
clone size: few
V gene: TRBV6-5
D gene: .
CDR3 protein: CASSYLLARGEQYF
CDR3 DNA: TGTGCCAGCAGTTACCTTCTAGCTCGGGGCGAGCAGTACTTC

J gene: TRBJ2-1
clone size: few
V gene: TRBV20-1
D gene: TRBD1
CDR3 protein: CSASQGERSYNEQFF
CDR3 DNA: TGCAGTGCTTCTCAGGGGGAACGCTCCTACAATGAGCAGTTCTTC

J gene: TRBJ1-2
clone size: few
V gene: TRBV5-1
D gene: .
CDR3 protein: CASSIGTVGYTF
CDR3 DNA: TGCGCCAGCAGCATAGGGACTGTTGGCTACACCTTC

J gene: TRBJ2-1
clone size: .
V gene: TRBV6-5
D gene: .
CDR3 protein: CASSYNPGSRNEQFF
CDR3 DNA: TGTGCCAGCAGTTACAATCCCGGGAGTCGTAATGAGCAGTTCTTC

J gene: TRBJ2-3
clone size: .
V gene: TRBV20-1
D gene: TRBD2
CDR3 protein: CSARSGTSGRAIDTQYF
CDR3 DNA: TGCAGTGCTAGATCCGGGACTAGCGGGAGGGCGATAGATACGCAGTATTTT

J gene: TRBJ1-5
clone size: .
V gene: TRBV5-1
D gene: .
CDR3 protein: CASSLGAGLQPQHF
CDR3 DNA: TGCGCCAGCAGCTTGGGGGCAGGGTTACAGCCCCAGCATTTT

J gene: TRBJ1-1
clone size: few
V gene: TRBV24-1
D gene: .
CDR3 protein: CATRRGTEAFF
CDR3 DNA: TGTGCCACCCGGCGAGGCACTGAAGCTTTCTTT

J gene: TRBJ2-7
clone size: .
V gene: TRBV7-2
D gene: .
CDR3 protein: CASSFPQLTSREQYF
CDR3 DNA: TGTGCCAGCAGCTTCCCTCAGCTAACTAGTCGCGAGCAGTACTTC

J gene: TRBJ1-1
clone size: few
V gene: TRBV29-1
D gene: .
CDR3 protein: CSAVDTTSNTEAFF
CDR3 DNA: TGCAGCGCCGTGGATACGACTTCCAACACTGAAGCTTTCTTT

J gene: TRBJ2-5
clone size: .
V gene: TRBV27
D gene: TRBD2
CDR3 protein: CASRPGGSSGGQYF
CDR3 DNA: TGTGCCAGCAGGCCGGGGGGTTCATCGGGAGGCCAGTACTTC

J gene: TRBJ2-1
clone size: .
V gene: TRBV5-1
D gene: TRBD1
CDR3 protein: CASTDRGPHHYNEQFF
CDR3 DNA: TGCGCCAGCACTGACAGGGGTCCACATCACTACAATGAGCAGTTCTTC

J gene: TRBJ2-3
clone size: .
V gene: TRBV2
D gene: .
CDR3 protein: CASTELSTQYF
CDR3 DNA: TGTGCCAGCACCGAGCTCAGTACGCAGTATTTT

J gene: TRBJ1-1
clone size: .
V gene: TRBV5-1
D gene: .
CDR3 protein: CASSLDSRAFF
CDR3 DNA: TGCGCCAGCAGCTTGGACAGTAGAGCTTTCTTT

J gene: TRBJ2-7
clone size: .
V gene: TRBV3-1
D gene: .
CDR3 protein: CASSPSTSLLPYEQYF
CDR3 DNA: TGTGCCAGCAGTCCCTCGACTAGTCTACTACCCTACGAGCAGTACTTC

J gene: TRBJ2-4
clone size: .
V gene: TRBV27
D gene: .
CDR3 protein: CASSSQGDIQYF
CDR3 DNA: TGTGCCAGCAGTTCTCAGGGTGACATTCAGTACTTC

J gene: TRBJ1-4
clone size: few
V gene: TRBV29-1
D gene: .
CDR3 protein: CSVWGPNEKLFF
CDR3 DNA: TGCAGCGTTTGGGGTCCCAATGAAAAACTGTTTTTT

J gene: TRBJ2-3
clone size: .
V gene: TRBV6-5
D gene: TRBD2
CDR3 protein: CASSYRRGRSTDTQYF
CDR3 DNA: TGTGCCAGCAGTTACAGGCGCGGGAGGAGCACAGATACGCAGTATTTT

J gene: TRBJ2-5
clone size: .
V gene: TRBV18
D gene: .
CDR3 protein: CASSPDGIQETQYF
CDR3 DNA: TGTGCCAGCTCACCAGACGGAATACAAGAGACCCAGTACTTC

J gene: TRBJ2-7
clone size: .
V gene: TRBV20-1
D gene: TRBD2
CDR3 protein: CSAGVAGDLYEQYF
CDR3 DNA: TGCAGTGCGGGGGTAGCGGGAGACCTCTACGAGCAGTACTTC

J gene: TRBJ2-7
clone size: few
V gene: TRBV25-1
D gene: .
CDR3 protein: CASSGYSAGSYEQYF
CDR3 DNA: TGTGCCAGCAGTGGTTATTCGGCAGGCTCCTACGAGCAGTACTTC

J gene: TRBJ2-7
clone size: .
V gene: TRBV28
D gene: TRBD1
CDR3 protein: CASSEPGQRYEQYF
CDR3 DNA: TGTGCCAGCAGTGAGCCGGGACAGCGCTACGAGCAGTACTTC

J gene: TRBJ1-4
clone size: .
V gene: TRBV29-1
D gene: .
CDR3 protein: CSAMDFIGEKLFF
CDR3 DNA: TGCAGCGCCATGGACTTTATTGGGGAAAAACTGTTTTTT

J gene: TRBJ1-1
clone size: few
V gene: TRBV5-1
D gene: .
CDR3 protein: CASSLAAEWAEAFF
CDR3 DNA: TGCGCCAGCAGCTTGGCGGCAGAGTGGGCTGAAGCTTTCTTT

J gene: TRBJ2-3
clone size: few
V gene: TRBV6-1
D gene: .
CDR3 protein: CATRGGGMSTDTQYF
CDR3 DNA: TGTGCCACCAGGGGTGGCGGAATGAGCACAGATACGCAGTATTTT

J gene: TRBJ1-4
clone size: .
V gene: TRBV18
D gene: .
CDR3 protein: CASSSRSGDEKLFF
CDR3 DNA: TGTGCCAGCTCATCCCGAAGCGGTGATGAAAAACTGTTTTTT

J gene: TRBJ1-3
clone size: .
V gene: TRBV10-3
D gene: .
CDR3 protein: CAIRDSSGNTIYF
CDR3 DNA: TGTGCCATCAGGGACAGCTCTGGAAACACCATATATTTT